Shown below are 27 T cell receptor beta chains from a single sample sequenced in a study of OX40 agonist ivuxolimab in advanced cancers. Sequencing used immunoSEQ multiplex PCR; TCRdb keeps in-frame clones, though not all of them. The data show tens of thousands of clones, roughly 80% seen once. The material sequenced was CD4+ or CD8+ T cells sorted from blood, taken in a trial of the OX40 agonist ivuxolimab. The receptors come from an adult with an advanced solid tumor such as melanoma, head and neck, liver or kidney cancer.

CDR3 DNA sequence: TGTGCCAGCTCACCAGGGTCCCCTGGCTACACCTTC. It is translated as CASSPGSPGYTF. The rearrangement links TRBV18 to TRBJ1-2; D uncertain. CDR1 is KGHSH and CDR2 is LQKENI in the germline V gene. This CDR3 has 12 residues. Deletions cut 2 bases from V and 7 bases from J, with 8 bases between.

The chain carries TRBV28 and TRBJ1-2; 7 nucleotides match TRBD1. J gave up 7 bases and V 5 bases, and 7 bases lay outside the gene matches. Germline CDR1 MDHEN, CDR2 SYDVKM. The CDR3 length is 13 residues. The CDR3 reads CASSPSTGSGYTF. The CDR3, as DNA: TGTGCCAGCAGTCCATCGACAGGGAGTGGCTACACCTTC.

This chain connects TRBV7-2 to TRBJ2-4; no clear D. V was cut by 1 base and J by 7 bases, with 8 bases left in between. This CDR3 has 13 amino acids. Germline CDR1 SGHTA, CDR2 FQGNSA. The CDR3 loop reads CASSLGAGNIQYF. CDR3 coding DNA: TGTGCCAGCAGCTTAGGTGCTGGGAACATTCAGTACTTC.

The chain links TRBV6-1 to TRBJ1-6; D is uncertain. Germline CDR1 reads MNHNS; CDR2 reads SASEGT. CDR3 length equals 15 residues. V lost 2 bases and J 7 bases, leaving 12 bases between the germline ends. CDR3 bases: TGTGCCAGCAGTGAAACTACCTATGGAAATTCACCCCTCCACTTT. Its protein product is CASSETTYGNSPLHF.

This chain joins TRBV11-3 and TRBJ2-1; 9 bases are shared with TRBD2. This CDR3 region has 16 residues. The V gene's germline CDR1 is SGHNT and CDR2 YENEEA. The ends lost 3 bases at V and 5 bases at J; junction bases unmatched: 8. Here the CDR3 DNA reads TGTGCCAGCAGCTTTTCGGGGGCGGGAGGGGACAATGAGCAGTTCTTC. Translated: CASSFSGAGGDNEQFF.

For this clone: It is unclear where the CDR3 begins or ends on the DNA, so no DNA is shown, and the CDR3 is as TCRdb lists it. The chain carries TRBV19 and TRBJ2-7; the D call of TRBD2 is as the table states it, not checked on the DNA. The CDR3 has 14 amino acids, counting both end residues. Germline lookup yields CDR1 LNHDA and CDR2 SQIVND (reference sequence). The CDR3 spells CASTSAAGAYEQYF.

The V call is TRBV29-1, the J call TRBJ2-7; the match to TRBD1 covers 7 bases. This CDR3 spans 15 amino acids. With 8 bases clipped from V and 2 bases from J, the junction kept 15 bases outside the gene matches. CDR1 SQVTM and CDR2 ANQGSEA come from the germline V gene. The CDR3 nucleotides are TGCAGCCTTACTAGGGATGGACAGGCCACCTACGAGCAGTACTTC. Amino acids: CSLTRDGQATYEQYF.

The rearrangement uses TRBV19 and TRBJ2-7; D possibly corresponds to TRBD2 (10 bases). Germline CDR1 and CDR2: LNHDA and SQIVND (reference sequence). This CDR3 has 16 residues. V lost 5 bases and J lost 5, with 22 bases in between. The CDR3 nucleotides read TGTGCCAGTAGTCGGACTAGCGGACGACAGGGGGACGAGCAGTACTTC. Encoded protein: CASSRTSGRQGDEQYF.

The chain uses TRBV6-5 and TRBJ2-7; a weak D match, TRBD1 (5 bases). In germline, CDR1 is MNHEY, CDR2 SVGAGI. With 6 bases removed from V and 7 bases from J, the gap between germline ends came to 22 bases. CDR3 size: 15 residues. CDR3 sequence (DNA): TGTGCCAGCAGCTCCCCCGACAGCGCACTGTGGGAGCAGTACTTC. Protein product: CASSSPDSALWEQYF.

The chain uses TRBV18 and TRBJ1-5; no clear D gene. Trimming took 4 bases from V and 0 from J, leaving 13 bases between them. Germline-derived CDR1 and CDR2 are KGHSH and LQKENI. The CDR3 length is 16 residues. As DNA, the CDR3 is TGTGCCAGCTCACTCTCTGGGGTATATAGCAATCAGCCCCAGCATTTT. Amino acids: CASSLSGVYSNQPQHF. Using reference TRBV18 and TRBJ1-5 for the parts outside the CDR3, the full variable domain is NAGVMQNPRHLVRRRGQEARLRCSPMKGHSHVYWYRQLPEEGLKFMVYLQKENIIDESGMPKERFSAEFPKEGPSILRIQQVVRGDSAAYFCASSLSGVYSNQPQHFGDGTRLSIL.

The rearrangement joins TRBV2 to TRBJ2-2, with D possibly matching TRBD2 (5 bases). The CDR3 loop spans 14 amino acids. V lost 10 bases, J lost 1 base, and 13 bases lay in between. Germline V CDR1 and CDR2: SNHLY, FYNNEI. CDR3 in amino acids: CATKLGVNTGELFF. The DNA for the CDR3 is TGTGCCACCAAGCTGGGAGTGAACACCGGGGAGCTGTTTTTT.

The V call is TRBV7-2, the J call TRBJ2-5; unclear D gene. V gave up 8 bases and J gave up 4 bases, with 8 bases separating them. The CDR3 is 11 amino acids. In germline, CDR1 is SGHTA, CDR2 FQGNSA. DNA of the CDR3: TGTGCCAGCGGGTATAGAGAGACCCAGTACTTC. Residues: CASGYRETQYF.

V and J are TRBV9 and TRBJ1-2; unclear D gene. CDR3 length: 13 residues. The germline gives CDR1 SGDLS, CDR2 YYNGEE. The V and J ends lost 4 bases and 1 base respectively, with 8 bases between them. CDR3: CASSLDGNYGYTF. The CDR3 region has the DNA TGTGCCAGCAGCCTCGACGGTAACTATGGCTACACCTTC.

The CDR3 DNA follows: TGTGCCAGCAATTTTTCGGAAGCTGGGGCCAACGTCCTGACTTTC. Residues: CASNFSEAGANVLTF. The J gene is TRBJ2-6, the V gene TRBV6-5, with D hard to call. Per germline, CDR1 MNHEY and CDR2 SVGAGI. The CDR3 sequence is 15 residues long. The V gene lost 7 bases and the J gene lost 2 bases, with 12 bases spanning the gap.

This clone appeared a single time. Written as DNA, the CDR3 is TGTGCCAGCAGACCCCAGGGACTAGCGATCTACGAGCAGTACTTC. Translation: CASRPQGLAIYEQYF. The rearrangement uses TRBV28 and TRBJ2-7; 10 bases fit TRBD2. V shed 6 bases and J 3 bases; nucleotides not matched to a gene: 8. The germline V gene has CDR1 MDHEN and CDR2 SYDVKM. This CDR3 is 15 amino acids long.

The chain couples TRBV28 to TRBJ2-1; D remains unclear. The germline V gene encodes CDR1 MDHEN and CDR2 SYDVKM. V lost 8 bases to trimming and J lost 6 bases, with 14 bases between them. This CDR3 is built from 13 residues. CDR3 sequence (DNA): TGTGCCAGCGTTATAGGCGGTGGCAATGAGCAGTTCTTC. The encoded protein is CASVIGGGNEQFF. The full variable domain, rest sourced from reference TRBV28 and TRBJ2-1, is DVKVTQSSRYLVKRTGEKVFLECVQDMDHENMFWYRQDPGLGLRLIYFSYDVKMKEKGDIPEGYSVSREKKERFSLILESASTNQTSMYLCASVIGGGNEQFFGPGTRLTVL.

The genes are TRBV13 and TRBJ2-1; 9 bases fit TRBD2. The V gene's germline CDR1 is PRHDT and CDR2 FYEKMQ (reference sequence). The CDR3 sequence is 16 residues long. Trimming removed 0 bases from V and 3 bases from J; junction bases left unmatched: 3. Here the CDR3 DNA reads TGTGCCAGCAGCTTAGGCGCTAGCGGGGACTACAATGAGCAGTTCTTC. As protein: CASSLGASGDYNEQFF.

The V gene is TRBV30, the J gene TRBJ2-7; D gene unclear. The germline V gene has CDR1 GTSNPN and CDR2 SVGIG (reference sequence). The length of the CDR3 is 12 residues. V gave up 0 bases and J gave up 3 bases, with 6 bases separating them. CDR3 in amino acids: CAWSVRFYEQYF. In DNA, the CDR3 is TGTGCCTGGAGTGTAAGGTTCTACGAGCAGTACTTC.

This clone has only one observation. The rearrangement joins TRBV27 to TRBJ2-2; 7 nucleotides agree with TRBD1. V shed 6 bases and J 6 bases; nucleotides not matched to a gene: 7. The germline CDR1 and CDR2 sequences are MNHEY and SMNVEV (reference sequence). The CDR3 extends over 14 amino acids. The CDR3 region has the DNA TGTGCCAGCAGGAGACAGGGCCGCGCCGGGGAGCTGTTTTTT. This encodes CASRRQGRAGELFF.

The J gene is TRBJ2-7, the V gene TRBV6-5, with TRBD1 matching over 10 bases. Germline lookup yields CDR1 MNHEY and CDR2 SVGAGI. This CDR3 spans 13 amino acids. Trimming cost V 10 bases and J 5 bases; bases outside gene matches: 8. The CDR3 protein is CATAGQGNNEQYF. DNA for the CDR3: TGTGCCACAGCGGGACAGGGGAACAACGAGCAGTACTTC.

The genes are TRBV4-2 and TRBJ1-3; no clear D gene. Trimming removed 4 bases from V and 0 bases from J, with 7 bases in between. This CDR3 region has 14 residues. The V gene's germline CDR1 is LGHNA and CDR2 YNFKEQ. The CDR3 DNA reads TGTGCCAGCAGCCCGGGATTCTCTGGAAACACCATATATTTT. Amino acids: CASSPGFSGNTIYF.

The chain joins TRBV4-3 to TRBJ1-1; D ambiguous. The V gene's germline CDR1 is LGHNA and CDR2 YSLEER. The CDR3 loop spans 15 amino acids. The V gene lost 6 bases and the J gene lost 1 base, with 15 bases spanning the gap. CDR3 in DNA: TGCGCCAGCAGTATCGGGGAATACCGGAACACTGAAGCTTTCTTT. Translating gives CASSIGEYRNTEAFF.

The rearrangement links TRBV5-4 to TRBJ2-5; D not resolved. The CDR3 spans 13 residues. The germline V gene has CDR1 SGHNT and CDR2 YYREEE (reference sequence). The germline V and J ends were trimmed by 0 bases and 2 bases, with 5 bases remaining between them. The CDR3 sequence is CASSLGLQETQYF. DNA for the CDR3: TGTGCCAGCAGCTTGGGACTTCAAGAGACCCAGTACTTC.

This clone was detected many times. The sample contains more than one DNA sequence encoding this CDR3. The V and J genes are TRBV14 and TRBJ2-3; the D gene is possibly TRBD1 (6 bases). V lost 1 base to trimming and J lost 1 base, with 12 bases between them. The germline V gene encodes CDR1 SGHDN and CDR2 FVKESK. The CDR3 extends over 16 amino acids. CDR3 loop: CASSQAQGLRTDTQYF. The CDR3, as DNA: TGTGCCAGCAGCCAAGCCCAGGGGCTACGCACAGATACGCAGTATTTT. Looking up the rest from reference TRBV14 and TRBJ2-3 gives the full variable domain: EAGVTQFPSHSVIEKGQTVTLRCDPISGHDNLYWYRRVMGKEIKFLLHFVKESKQDESGMPNNRFLAERTGGTYSTLKVQPAELEDSGVYFCASSQAQGLRTDTQYFGPGTRLTVL.

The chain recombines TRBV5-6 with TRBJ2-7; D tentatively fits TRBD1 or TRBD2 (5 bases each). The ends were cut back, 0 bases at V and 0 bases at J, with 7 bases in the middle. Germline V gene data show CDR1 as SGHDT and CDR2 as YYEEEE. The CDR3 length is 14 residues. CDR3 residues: CASSLGGSSYEQYF. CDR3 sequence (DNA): TGTGCCAGCAGCTTGGGGGGGTCCTCCTACGAGCAGTACTTC. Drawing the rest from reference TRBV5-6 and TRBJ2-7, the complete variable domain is DAGVTQSPTHLIKTRGQQVTLRCSPKSGHDTVSWYQQALGQGPQFIFQYYEEEERQRGNFPDRFSGHQFPNYSSELNVNALLLGDSALYLCASSLGGSSYEQYFGPGTRLTVT.

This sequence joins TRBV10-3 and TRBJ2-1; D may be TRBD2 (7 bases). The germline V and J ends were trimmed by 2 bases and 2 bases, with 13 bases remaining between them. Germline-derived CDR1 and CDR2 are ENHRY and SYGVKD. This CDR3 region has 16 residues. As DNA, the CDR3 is TGTGCCATCAGTGAGGACCGGGGGGCTACCTACAATGAGCAGTTCTTC. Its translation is CAISEDRGATYNEQFF.

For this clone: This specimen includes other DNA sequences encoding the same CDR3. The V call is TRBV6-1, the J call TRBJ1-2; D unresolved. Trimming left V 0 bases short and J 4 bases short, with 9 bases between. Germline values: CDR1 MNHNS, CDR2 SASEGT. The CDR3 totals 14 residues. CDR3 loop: CASSEAGQVYGYTF. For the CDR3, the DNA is TGTGCCAGCAGTGAAGCAGGGCAGGTCTATGGCTACACCTTC.